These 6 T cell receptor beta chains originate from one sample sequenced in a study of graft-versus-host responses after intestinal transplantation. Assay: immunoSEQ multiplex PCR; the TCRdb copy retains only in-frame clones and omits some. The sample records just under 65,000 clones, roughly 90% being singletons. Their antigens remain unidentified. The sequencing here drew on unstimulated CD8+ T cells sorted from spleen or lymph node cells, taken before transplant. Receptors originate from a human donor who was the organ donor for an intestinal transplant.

This CDR3 is CASSVDGQGATEAFF. The CDR3 DNA is TGTGCCAGCAGCGTAGACGGACAGGGAGCCACTGAAGCTTTCTTT. The chain joins TRBV9 to TRBJ1-1; 8 bases map to TRBD1. Germline V lookup: CDR1 SGDLS, CDR2 YYNGEE. The J segment lost 4 bases and the V segment lost 0 bases, leaving 5 bases of the junction unmatched. CDR3 length: 15 amino acids.

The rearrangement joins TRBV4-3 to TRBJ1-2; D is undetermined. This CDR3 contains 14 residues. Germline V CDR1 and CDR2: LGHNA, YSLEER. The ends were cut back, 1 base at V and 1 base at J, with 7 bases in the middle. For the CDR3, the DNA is TGCGCCAGCAGCCAAGTTGGGAGTAACTATGGCTACACCTTC. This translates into CASSQVGSNYGYTF.

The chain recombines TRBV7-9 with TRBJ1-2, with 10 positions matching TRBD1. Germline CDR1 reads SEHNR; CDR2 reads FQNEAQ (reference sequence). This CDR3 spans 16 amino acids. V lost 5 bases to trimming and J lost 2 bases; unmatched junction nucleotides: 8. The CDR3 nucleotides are TGTGCCAGCAGCAACCCCGGGACAGGGGTCAACTATGGCTACACCTTC. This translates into CASSNPGTGVNYGYTF.

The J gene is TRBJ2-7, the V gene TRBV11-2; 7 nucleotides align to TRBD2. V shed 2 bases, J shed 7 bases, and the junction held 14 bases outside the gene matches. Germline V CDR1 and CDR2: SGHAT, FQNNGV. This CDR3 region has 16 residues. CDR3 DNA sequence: TGTGCCAGCAGCTTAATTGGCCAGACTGGGGGGGGAGAGCAGTACTTC. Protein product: CASSLIGQTGGGEQYF.

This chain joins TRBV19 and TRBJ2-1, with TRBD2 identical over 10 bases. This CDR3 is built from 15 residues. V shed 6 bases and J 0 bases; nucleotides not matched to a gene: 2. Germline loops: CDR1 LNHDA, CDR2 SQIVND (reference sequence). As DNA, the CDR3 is TGTGCCAGTAGGGGGACTAGCGCCTCCTACAATGAGCAGTTCTTC. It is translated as CASRGTSASYNEQFF. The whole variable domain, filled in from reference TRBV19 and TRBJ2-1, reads DGGITQSPKYLFRKEGQNVTLSCEQNLNHDAMYWYRQDPGQGLRLIYYSQIVNDFQKGDIAEGYSVSREKKESFPLTVTSAQKNPTAFYLCASRGTSASYNEQFFGPGTRLTVL.

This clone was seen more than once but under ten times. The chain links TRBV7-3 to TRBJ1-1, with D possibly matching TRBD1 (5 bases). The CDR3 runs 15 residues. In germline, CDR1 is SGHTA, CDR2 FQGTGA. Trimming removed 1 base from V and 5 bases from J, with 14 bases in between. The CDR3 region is CASSLISGWGTEAFF. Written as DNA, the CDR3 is TGTGCCAGCAGCTTAATTAGCGGTTGGGGGACTGAAGCTTTCTTT.